These 27 T cell receptor beta chains originate from one sample sequenced in a study of blood T cells in healthy people across ages. Primers used in a second PCR of roughly 7 to 11 cycles were a sample-barcoded 5' primer and a J-beta primer mix. From the 5' RACE reads, TCRdb called clonotypes with MiXCR, one entry per CDR3 protein. The table lists hundreds of thousands of distinct CDR3 sequences, about 25% of them singletons. The sample was blood. The receptors originated from a woman between 70 and 85 years old in good health.

The gene calls are TRBV29-1 and TRBJ2-5, with TRBD2 as a possible D gene (6 bases). The CDR3 spans 12 residues. Germline values: CDR1 SQVTM, CDR2 ANQGSEA. With 3 bases removed from V and 3 bases from J, the gap between germline ends came to 8 bases. This CDR3 reads CSVEDYEETQYF. The CDR3 DNA follows: TGCAGCGTTGAGGACTACGAAGAGACCCAGTACTTC.

The J gene is TRBJ2-3, the V gene TRBV25-1; D uncertain. The CDR3 loop spans 12 amino acids. V lost 3 bases, J lost 2 bases, and 3 bases lay in between. From germline, CDR1 is MGHDK and CDR2 SYGVNS. The CDR3 loop is CASSDYTDTQYF. The CDR3 nucleotides read TGTGCCAGCAGTGACTACACAGATACGCAGTATTTT.

Comment on this clonotype: An end of the junction differs from the germline gene, which may be a read error. The chain joins TRBV7-2 to TRBJ2-1, with D maybe TRBD2 (6 bases). Germline values: CDR1 SGHTA, CDR2 FQGNSA. The CDR3 contains 12 residues. CDR3 protein: CASSRTTVDRYF. The CDR3 bases are TGTGCCAGCAGCCGGACTACCGTGGATCGGTACTTC.

The chain links TRBV10-3 to TRBJ2-4; weak D call: TRBD2 (6 bases). Germline V gene data show CDR1 as ENHRY and CDR2 as SYGVKD. The CDR3 has 13 residues. V gave up 5 bases and J gave up 6 bases, with 11 bases separating them. This chain's CDR3 is CAISRAGGNIQYF. CDR3 DNA sequence: TGTGCCATCAGTAGGGCCGGGGGAAACATTCAGTACTTC.

The V call is TRBV7-9, the J call TRBJ2-3; no firm D call. V dropped 1 base and J dropped 2 bases, with 10 bases sitting between them. This CDR3 is 15 amino acids long. CDR1 SEHNR and CDR2 FQNEAQ come from the germline V gene (reference sequence). CDR3 region: CASSLGLDPTDTQYF. In DNA, the CDR3 is TGTGCCAGCAGCTTAGGATTAGACCCCACAGATACGCAGTATTTT.

This clonotype was counted only a few times. The chain uses TRBV5-1 and TRBJ2-1; 7 bases agree with TRBD2. CDR1 SGHRS and CDR2 YFSETQ come from the germline V gene. The V segment lost 0 bases and the J segment 2 bases; nucleotides outside the gene matches: 5. This CDR3 has 16 residues. The CDR3 loop reads CASSLVVGGPYNEQFF. DNA of the CDR3: TGCGCCAGCAGCTTGGTTGTGGGAGGGCCCTACAATGAGCAGTTCTTC.

This rearrangement joins TRBV29-1 to TRBJ1-1; D is unclear. This CDR3 comprises 11 residues. The germline V and J ends were trimmed by 5 bases and 4 bases, with 8 bases remaining between them. The germline V gene has CDR1 SQVTM and CDR2 ANQGSEA. The CDR3 spells CSVQQSTEAFF. CDR3 nucleotides: TGCAGCGTTCAGCAGAGCACTGAAGCTTTCTTT.

The chain is built from TRBV5-4 and TRBJ1-2; D uncertain. V lost 0 bases and J lost 4, with 10 bases in between. Looked up from germline, CDR1 is SGHNT and CDR2 is YYREEE (reference sequence). The CDR3 runs 14 residues. The CDR3 nucleotides are TGTGCCAGCAGCTTGGCTGGGAGTGCCTATGGCTACACCTTC. Protein product: CASSLAGSAYGYTF.

The chain joins TRBV7-9 to TRBJ1-2; D gene ambiguous. The CDR3 contains 14 residues. V lost 5 bases to trimming and J lost 7 bases, with 17 bases between them. The germline CDR1 and CDR2 sequences are SEHNR and FQNEAQ (reference sequence). CDR3 amino acids: CASSIRRWDGGYTF. In DNA form, the CDR3 reads TGTGCCAGCAGCATAAGACGTTGGGATGGTGGCTACACCTTC.

This rearrangement joins TRBV12-5 to TRBJ2-7; 8 nucleotides agree with TRBD2. Germline V CDR1 and CDR2: LGHNT, FRNRAP. The CDR3 runs 13 residues. The ends lost 8 bases at V and 3 bases at J; junction bases unmatched: 6. CDR3 residues: CASTQREFYEQYF. The CDR3 DNA sequence: TGTGCTAGTACCCAGCGGGAGTTCTACGAGCAGTACTTC.

This clonotype was recorded a few times. V gene TRBV6-2 or TRBV6-3 combines with J gene TRBJ2-5; TRBD2 matches 7 bases. The CDR3 consists of 15 residues. V trimming: 6 bases; J trimming: 5 bases; junction bases outside the gene matches: 12. Germline V gene sequence: CDR1 MNHEY, CDR2 SVGEGT. CDR3 DNA: TGTGCCAGCAGATTCAGCGGGGTAGAAGGGGAGACCCAGTACTTC. Its translation: CASRFSGVEGETQYF.

This clonotype was observed a handful of times. The chain carries TRBV6-5 and TRBJ2-1, with no clear D. Germline CDR1 and CDR2: MNHEY and SVGAGI. The V gene lost 6 bases and the J gene lost 2 bases, with 17 bases spanning the gap. This CDR3 has 16 amino acids. CDR3 protein: CASRTRTPPTYNEQFF. The CDR3 bases are TGTGCCAGCAGGACGAGGACCCCACCAACCTACAATGAGCAGTTCTTC.

The J gene is TRBJ1-1, the V gene TRBV28; D not resolved. The CDR3 has 17 residues. Germline CDR1 MDHEN, CDR2 SYDVKM. V lost 3 bases, J lost 6 bases, and 23 bases lay in between. This CDR3 is CASSFPSVQTMLPEAFF. The CDR3 DNA reads as TGTGCCAGCAGTTTCCCCAGTGTACAAACAATGCTCCCTGAAGCTTTCTTT.

Written as DNA, the CDR3 is TGTGCCAGCACCCCAACGTCGGATTTGGATACGCAGTATTTT. Translation gives CASTPTSDLDTQYF. The chain is built from TRBV9 and TRBJ2-3; D ambiguous. The germline CDR1 and CDR2 sequences are SGDLS and YYNGEE. This CDR3 has 14 residues. Between the trimmed V and J ends, which lost 6 bases and 6 bases, there was a span of 17 bases. The full variable domain, in which reference TRBV9 and TRBJ2-3 provide the parts outside the CDR3, is DSGVTQTPKHLITATGQRVTLRCSPRSGDLSVYWYQQSLDQGLQFLIQYYNGEERAKGNILERFSAQQFPDLHSELNLSSLELGDSALYFCASTPTSDLDTQYFGPGTRLTVL.

This sequence joins TRBV11-3 and TRBJ2-2; D unclear. Trimming took 5 bases from V and 7 from J, leaving 11 bases between them. CDR3 length: 13 amino acids. Germline CDR1 SGHNT, CDR2 YENEEA. In nucleotides, the CDR3 is TGTGCCAGCAGCCGAGACTCGGACGGGGAGCTGTTTTTT. As protein: CASSRDSDGELFF.

This clonotype has just a few counts. The chain uses TRBV15 and TRBJ2-4, with D possibly TRBD1 on 6 matching bases. Deletions cut 0 bases from V and 10 bases from J, with 10 bases between. This CDR3 contains 13 residues. Germline V gene lookup returns CDR1 LNHNV and CDR2 YYDKDF (reference sequence). The CDR3 coding sequence is TGTGCCACCAGCAGAGACCGGCAGGGGATTCAGTACTTC. Its translation: CATSRDRQGIQYF.

The CDR3 protein is CASSLPGTSYEQYF. The CDR3 DNA sequence: TGCGCCAGCAGCCTCCCGGGGACCTCCTACGAGCAGTACTTC. The V gene is TRBV5-1, the J gene TRBJ2-1, with D perhaps TRBD1 or TRBD2 (5 bases each). The J call is doubtful: the DNA matches TRBJ2-7 better. This CDR3 is built from 14 residues. The germline V gene encodes CDR1 SGHRS and CDR2 YFSETQ.

The J gene is TRBJ2-7, the V gene TRBV20-1; the D is unclear. Trimming left V 0 bases short and J 4 bases short, with 4 bases between. The CDR3 covers 11 residues. The V gene's germline CDR1 is DFQATT and CDR2 SNEGSKA (reference sequence). In DNA, the CDR3 is TGCAGTGCTAGAGAACCTTACGAGCAGTACTTC. Its translation is CSAREPYEQYF.

J is TRBJ1-1 and V is TRBV20-1, with D maybe TRBD1 (5 bases). CDR1 and CDR2 (germline): DFQATT, SNEGSKA (reference sequence). Trimming shortened V by 6 bases and J by 5 bases, and 16 bases separated the two germline ends. The CDR3 runs 13 residues. Written as DNA, the CDR3 is TGCAGTGCCCATGAGATGGGGGGAACTGAAGCTTTCTTT. Translation: CSAHEMGGTEAFF.

The V call is TRBV2, the J call TRBJ1-6; D gene unclear. The CDR3 is 12 residues long. Germline-derived CDR1 and CDR2 are SNHLY and FYNNEI. Trimming took 6 bases from V and 5 from J, leaving 5 bases between them. The CDR3: CASRRDNSPLHF. The CDR3 nucleotides read TGTGCCAGCAGACGGGATAATTCACCCCTCCACTTT.

This clonotype was counted at least ten times. V and J are TRBV7-4 and TRBJ2-7; 8 bases match TRBD1. With 0 bases clipped from V and 4 bases from J, the junction kept 8 bases outside the gene matches. The CDR3 consists of 16 residues. From germline, CDR1 is SGHVT and CDR2 SQSDAQ. The CDR3 DNA follows: TGTGCCAGCAGCTTAGCGCTGGCAGGGGGCTGGTACGAGCAGTACTTC. It specifies CASSLALAGGWYEQYF.

CDR3 bases: TGTGCCAGCAGTCCACAAATTCCCCGGGACGGAGAGACCCAGTACTTC. This encodes CASSPQIPRDGETQYF. The gene calls are TRBV6-1 and TRBJ2-5; D assignment may be TRBD1 or TRBD2 (5 bases each). In germline, CDR1 is MNHNS, CDR2 SASEGT. Trimming took off 5 bases at V and 4 bases at J, with 20 bases between the two ends. The CDR3 loop spans 16 amino acids.

This clonotype was picked up a small number of times. This chain links TRBV7-2 with TRBJ2-5; TRBD1 matches 8 bases. V lost 2 bases and J lost 4; bases outside the gene matches: 12. The CDR3 runs 17 residues. From germline, CDR1 is SGHTA and CDR2 FQGNSA. CDR3 bases: TGTGCCAGCAGCTTATCCCCCGCGAGCAGGGGGCTAGAGACCCAGTACTTC. The encoded protein is CASSLSPASRGLETQYF. The entire variable domain, with the rest obtained from reference TRBV7-2 and TRBJ2-5, is as follows: GAGVSQSPSNKVTEKGKDVELRCDPISGHTALYWYRQSLGQGLEFLIYFQGNSAPDKSGLPSDRFSAERTGGSVSTLTIQRTQQEDSAVYLCASSLSPASRGLETQYFGPGTRLLVL.

This clonotype was picked up many times. The rearrangement uses TRBV3-1 and TRBJ2-7; 7 nucleotides agree with TRBD1. The CDR3 contains 14 residues. Germline trimming cut 0 bases from V and 9 bases from J; bases unmatched to any gene: 8. Germline CDR1 LGHDT, CDR2 YNNKEL (reference sequence). The CDR3 DNA reads as TGTGCCAGCAGCCAAGACCTCGACAGGGCCGGGCAGTACTTC. This encodes CASSQDLDRAGQYF.

This clonotype was counted a few times. This chain links TRBV28 with TRBJ1-4; D gene uncertain. V gave up 7 bases and J gave up 7 bases, with 10 bases separating them. This CDR3 has 12 amino acids. CDR1 MDHEN and CDR2 SYDVKM come from the germline V gene. CDR3 nucleotides: TGTGCCAGCACGTCCGGGCCTGAAAAACTGTTTTTT. Amino acid sequence: CASTSGPEKLFF.

CDR3 coding DNA: TGTGCCAGCAGCGTAGGCGGAGGGGTAGCGGGAGGTCGAGAGCAGTACTTC. It yields the protein CASSVGGGVAGGREQYF. The chain recombines TRBV9 with TRBJ2-7, with 10 nucleotides matching TRBD2. CDR1 is SGDLS, CDR2 YYNGEE, per germline. With 0 bases clipped from V and 7 bases from J, the junction kept 13 bases outside the gene matches. This CDR3 region has 17 residues.

In its sample, this clonotype was seen a few times. J is TRBJ2-3 and V is TRBV12-3 or TRBV12-4; D is undetermined. The CDR3 sequence is 13 residues long. Trimming took off 7 bases at V and 2 bases at J, with 10 bases between the two ends. The chain's CDR3 is CASIPATTDTQYF. CDR3 DNA: TGTGCCAGCATTCCCGCCACCACAGATACGCAGTATTTT.